This T cell receptor beta chain was sequenced in a study of T cell repertoires in cytomegalovirus infection. About the study: The authors used CMV epitopes that were HLA-C-restricted (recently identified) and HLA-B-restricted (well studied). CMV infection together with matching HLA type was indicated by public TCR beta signatures.

One entry per CDR3 protein, called by TCRdb with MiXCR from the reads. Of hundreds of thousands of distinct CDR3 sequences listed, around 29% are singletons. Deletions cut 0 bases from V and 1 base from J, with 6 bases between. The CDR3 is 14 amino acids. Germline CDR1 reads SEHNR; CDR2 reads FQNEAQ (reference sequence). Points on this clonotype: The antigen remains unidentified.

Findings and limits, study-wide: Carriers of CMV and the relevant HLA type were discriminated by public TCR beta frequency. There were HLA-C-restricted CMV-specific TCR beta clonotypes dominating the ex vivo response.

The genes are TRBV7-9 and TRBJ1-2; D ambiguous. The receptor's source is a human donor in good health (CMV status not recorded). Some clones in this sample may be carry-over from other donors' samples. Source: cultured PBMCs, taken from culture after CMV antigen stimulation. The CDR3 sequence: CASSLAADNYGYTF. CDR3 in DNA: TGTGCCAGCAGCTTAGCAGCCGATAACTATGGCTACACCTTC.